These 5 T cell receptor delta chains share one sample of origin, sequenced in a study of gamma-delta T cells after stem cell transplantation. TCRdb applied CATT to the RT-PCR reads for clone calling. The sample has several thousand delta-chain clones, 16% seen once; the top ten hold approximately 13%. Specimen: gamma-delta T cells. Source of these receptors: a human donor. It is not recorded whose cells these are; they may come from a transplant donor.

This clone was observed a handful of times. V usage is TRDV2 and J usage is TRDJ3, with no clear D. The CDR3 runs to 19 residues. Germline V gene data show CDR1 as GEAIGNYY and CDR2 as EKD. Trimming shortened V by 4 bases and J by 0 bases, and 18 bases separated the two germline ends. CDR3 region: CACDVWEDLSSWDTRQMFF. Here the CDR3 DNA reads TGTGCCTGTGATGTGTGGGAGGATTTGAGCTCCTGGGACACCCGACAGATGTTTTTC.

With regard to this clone: Given a much more abundant clone one base away, this may be a read error. The CDR3, as DNA: TGTGCCTGTGACTCCGTTCCCCTACTGGGGGATAGCTTTACCACCGATAAACTCATCTTT. Residues: CACDSVPLLGDSFTTDKLIF. J is TRDJ1 and V is TRDV2; TRDD3 matches 11 bases. This CDR3 is 20 amino acids long. Germline lookup yields CDR1 GEAIGNYY and CDR2 EKD. Losses at the gene ends were 3 bases for V and 1 base for J; bases not matched to a gene: 18.

This clone was detected a few times. A much larger clonotype is one base distant, so this may be a read error. The chain uses TRDV2 and TRDJ1; D not resolved. V was pared by 0 bases and J by 0 bases, with 13 bases between. This CDR3 region has 16 residues. Germline assignment: CDR1 GEAIGNYY and CDR2 EKD. The CDR3 DNA follows: TGTGCCTGTGACACCGTGGAGATAGGGGACACCGATAAACTCATCTTT. Its protein is CACDTVEIGDTDKLIF.

This clone is termed medium-sized. The chain employs TRDV2 and TRDJ1; D gene uncertain. The CDR3 totals 14 residues. With 3 bases removed from V and 0 bases from J, the gap between germline ends came to 10 bases. CDR1 and CDR2 from the germline V gene are GEAIGNYY and EKD. CDR3: CACDAILYTDKLIF. The DNA of the CDR3 is TGTGCCTGTGACGCCATACTGTACACCGATAAACTCATCTTT.

By share, this clone counts as medium-sized. The same CDR3 is also encoded by other DNA sequences in this sample. The chain's CDR3 is CACDTVLGDTLQGSWDTRQMFF. In DNA, the CDR3 is TGTGCCTGTGACACAGTACTGGGGGATACGCTACAAGGCTCCTGGGACACCCGACAGATGTTTTTC. The rearrangement joins TRDV2 to TRDJ3; 13 bases are a match to TRDD3. After removal of 1 base from V and 0 bases from J, the junction contained 11 bases not matched to a gene. Germline values: CDR1 GEAIGNYY, CDR2 EKD. The CDR3 sequence is 22 residues long.